This T cell receptor beta chain was obtained from a study of T cells in Graves' hyperthyroidism and ophthalmopathy. The CDR3 consists of 12 residues. Germline values: CDR1 MGHDK, CDR2 SYGVNS. Trimming left V 4 bases short and J 6 bases short, with 10 bases between. This clonotype was seen ten or more times. What it binds is not known. Criteria for exclusion of patients were uncontrolled infection, other autoimmune disease, pregnancy or lactation. Researchers amplified the TCR beta CDR3 regions from RNA transcripts. Primed by the HTBI set, a first-round RT-PCR was run on the TCR CDR3. TCRdb analysed the multiplex PCR reads with MiXCR anew, one entry per CDR3 protein. Here the sample spans more than 500,000 distinct CDR3 sequences, 46% being singletons. General study findings and limits: It was a median roughly 6.5 months before onset that the model predicted ophthalmopathy. Most expanded thyroid clonotypes above 0.001 also appeared in blood. Ophthalmopathy and stable hyperthyroidism were separated by a 13 V-J model.

Source material: peripheral blood or thyroid tissue (not recorded which). The TCR was taken from an adult woman with Graves' disease, either hyperthyroidism or ophthalmopathy (not recorded which). The chain couples TRBV25-1 to TRBJ2-7; D perhaps matches TRBD1 (5 bases). CDR3 region: CASSGTTVEQYF. CDR3 in DNA: TGTGCCAGCAGTGGGACGACAGTCGAGCAGTACTTC.